Following are 9 T cell receptor beta chains from one sample sequenced in a study of blood T cell repertoires in COVID-19. Only in-frame clones appear in the TCRdb table, and some are missing; sequencing was by immunoSEQ multiplex PCR. The repertoire has about 53,000 clones, 75% to 90% of them found once; the top ten carry about 2.7%. The specimen sequenced was peripheral blood. The receptor set was obtained from a man aged 80 or over with acute or convalescent COVID-19.

The rearrangement links TRBV3-1 (or the pseudogene TRBV3-2) to TRBJ1-6, with 10 bases identical to TRBD1. Germline V gene data show CDR1 as LGHDT and CDR2 as YNNKEL (reference sequence). The CDR3 extends over 16 amino acids. Germline trimming cut 5 bases from V and 7 bases from J; bases unmatched to any gene: 8. Written as DNA, the CDR3 is TGTGCCAGCAGCTCCTGGACAGGGGGTAGGAATTCACCCCTCCACTTT. Translating gives CASSSWTGGRNSPLHF.

The chain couples TRBV29-1 to TRBJ2-1; 7 nucleotides line up with TRBD2. Germline CDR1 is SQVTM and CDR2 is ANQGSEA. V lost 5 bases and J lost 5; bases outside the gene matches: 9. The CDR3 totals 14 residues. DNA for the CDR3: TGCAGCGTTCGTCGGGGGGAAGGTAACAATGAGCAGTTCTTC. Translation gives CSVRRGEGNNEQFF.

The chain joins TRBV5-1 to TRBJ1-5, with TRBD1 identical over 10 bases. CDR1 is SGHRS and CDR2 is YFSETQ in the germline V gene. The CDR3 runs 15 residues. With 4 bases clipped from V and 3 bases from J, the junction kept 4 bases outside the gene matches. The CDR3 here is CASSLTGGLNQPQHF. In DNA form, the CDR3 reads TGCGCCAGCAGCCTGACAGGGGGCCTCAATCAGCCCCAGCATTTT.

The J gene is TRBJ2-5, the V gene TRBV5-1; D call uncertain. Germline CDR1 and CDR2: SGHRS and YFSETQ. V was cut by 7 bases and J by 1 base, with 11 bases left in between. This CDR3 is built from 13 residues. In DNA, the CDR3 is TGCGCCAGCTCCTCTCCCCGCCAAGAGACCCAGTACTTC. This gives the protein CASSSPRQETQYF.

This clone was picked up a small number of times. V and J are TRBV2 and TRBJ1-5; no reliable D call. This CDR3 spans 13 amino acids. The V end was cut by 5 bases, the J end by 0 bases, with 5 bases between. Germline V gene lookup returns CDR1 SNHLY and CDR2 FYNNEI. The CDR3 DNA is TGTGCCAGCAGTAGCGATAGCAATCAGCCCCAGCATTTT. Protein: CASSSDSNQPQHF. Drawing the rest from reference TRBV2 and TRBJ1-5, the complete variable domain is EPEVTQTPSHQVTQMGQEVILRCVPISNHLYFYWYRQILGQKVEFLVSFYNNEISEKSEIFDDQFSVERPDGSNFTLKIRSTKLEDSAMYFCASSSDSNQPQHFGDGTRLSIL.

This clone was seen just once. The chain is built from TRBV9 and TRBJ2-3; 8 nucleotides align to TRBD1. Germline V CDR1 and CDR2: SGDLS, YYNGEE. The J segment lost 4 bases and the V segment lost 2 bases, leaving 9 bases of the junction unmatched. The CDR3 totals 16 residues. The chain's CDR3 is CASSVGAGGWSDTQYF. The DNA for the CDR3 is TGTGCCAGCAGCGTGGGGGCAGGGGGCTGGTCAGATACGCAGTATTTT.

The rearrangement links TRBV4-2 to TRBJ2-2, with 8 bases identical to TRBD2. Germline CDR1 reads LGHNA; CDR2 reads YNFKEQ. J gave up 3 bases and V 3 bases, and 12 bases lay outside the gene matches. The CDR3 has 18 amino acids. In DNA, the CDR3 is TGTGCCAGCAGCCAGCTCACAAGCGGGGGCCTTTACACCGGGGAGCTGTTTTTT. Protein sequence: CASSQLTSGGLYTGELFF.

V usage is TRBV6-2 or TRBV6-3 and J usage is TRBJ2-5; possibly TRBD2 for D (5 bases). The CDR3 has 16 amino acids. Trimming took 2 bases from V and 7 from J, leaving 20 bases between them. CDR1 MNHEY and CDR2 SVGEGT come from the germline V gene. The CDR3 DNA reads as TGTGCCAGCAGTTACGGTCCGTTGGGAGTTGGCGGGACCCAGTACTTC. Translating gives CASSYGPLGVGGTQYF.

This chain links TRBV7-8 with TRBJ1-1, with D unclear. V lost 3 bases and J 3 bases, leaving 8 bases between the germline ends. CDR3 length equals 13 residues. Germline values: CDR1 SGHVS, CDR2 FQNEAQ. This chain's CDR3 is CASSFRVDTEAFF. In nucleotides, the CDR3 is TGTGCCAGCAGCTTCCGGGTTGACACTGAAGCTTTCTTT.